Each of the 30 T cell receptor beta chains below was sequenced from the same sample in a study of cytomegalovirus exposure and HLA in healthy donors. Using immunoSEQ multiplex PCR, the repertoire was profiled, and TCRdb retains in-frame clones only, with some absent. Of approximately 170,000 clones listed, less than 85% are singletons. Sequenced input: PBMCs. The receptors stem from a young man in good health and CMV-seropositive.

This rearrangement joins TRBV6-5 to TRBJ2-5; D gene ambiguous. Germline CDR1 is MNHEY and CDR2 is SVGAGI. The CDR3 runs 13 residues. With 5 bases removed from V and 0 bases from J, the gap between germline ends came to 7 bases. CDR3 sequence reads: CASSADNQETQYF. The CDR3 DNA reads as TGTGCCAGCAGTGCCGACAACCAAGAGACCCAGTACTTC.

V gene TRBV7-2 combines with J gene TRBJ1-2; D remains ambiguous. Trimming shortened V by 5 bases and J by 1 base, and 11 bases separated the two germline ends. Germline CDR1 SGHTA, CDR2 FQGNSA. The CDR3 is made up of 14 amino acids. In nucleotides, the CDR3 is TGTGCCAGCAGCCTCGGAGTCGGTAACTATGGCTACACCTTC. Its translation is CASSLGVGNYGYTF.

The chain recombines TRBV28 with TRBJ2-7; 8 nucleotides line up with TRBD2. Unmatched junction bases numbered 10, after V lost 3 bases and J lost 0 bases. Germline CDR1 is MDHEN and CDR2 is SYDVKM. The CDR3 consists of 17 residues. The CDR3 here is CASSLLGRVRSSYEQYF. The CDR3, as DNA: TGTGCCAGCAGTTTGCTCGGGAGGGTACGAAGCTCCTACGAGCAGTACTTC.

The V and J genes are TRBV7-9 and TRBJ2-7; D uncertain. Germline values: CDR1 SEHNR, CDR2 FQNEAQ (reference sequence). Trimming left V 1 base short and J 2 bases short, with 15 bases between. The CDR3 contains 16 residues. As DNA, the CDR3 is TGTGCCAGCAGCTTAGGCGGCACCTTGGGTGCCTACGAGCAGTACTTC. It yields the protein CASSLGGTLGAYEQYF.

CDR3 sequence (DNA): TGCGCCAGCAGCTTGTCAGGGATCTATGGCTACACCTTC. Its protein is CASSLSGIYGYTF. This chain joins TRBV5-1 and TRBJ1-2, with a tentative D call TRBD1 (5 bases). V lost 1 base, J lost 4 bases, and 8 bases lay in between. The germline CDR1 and CDR2 sequences are SGHRS and YFSETQ. CDR3 size: 13 residues.

CDR3 DNA: TGCGCCAGCAGCTTAGGGGAGGTAGGCACAGATACGCAGTATTTT. As protein: CASSLGEVGTDTQYF. V is TRBV5-1 and J is TRBJ2-3; possibly TRBD2 for D (6 bases). Germline CDR1 is SGHRS and CDR2 is YFSETQ. V dropped 2 bases and J dropped 1 base, with 11 bases sitting between them. The CDR3 is made up of 15 amino acids.

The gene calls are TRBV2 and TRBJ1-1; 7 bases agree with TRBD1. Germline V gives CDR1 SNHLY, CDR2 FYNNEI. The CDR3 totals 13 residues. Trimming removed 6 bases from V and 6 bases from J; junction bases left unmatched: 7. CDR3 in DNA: TGTGCCAGCAGCTCGACAGGGTCCGCTGAAGCTTTCTTT. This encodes CASSSTGSAEAFF.

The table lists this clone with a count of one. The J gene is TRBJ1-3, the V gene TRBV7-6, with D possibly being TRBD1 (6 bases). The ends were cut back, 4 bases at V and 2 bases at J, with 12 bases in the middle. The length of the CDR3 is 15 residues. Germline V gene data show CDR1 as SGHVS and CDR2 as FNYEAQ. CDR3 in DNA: TGTGCCAGCAGCTCCTCCAGGGGACCTGGAAACACCATATATTTT. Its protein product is CASSSSRGPGNTIYF. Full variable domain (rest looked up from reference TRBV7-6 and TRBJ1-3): GAGVSQSPRYKVTKRGQDVALRCDPISGHVSLYWYRQALGQGPEFLTYFNYEAQQDKSGLPNDRFSAERPEGSISTLTIQRTEQRDSAMYRCASSSSRGPGNTIYFGEGSWLTVV.

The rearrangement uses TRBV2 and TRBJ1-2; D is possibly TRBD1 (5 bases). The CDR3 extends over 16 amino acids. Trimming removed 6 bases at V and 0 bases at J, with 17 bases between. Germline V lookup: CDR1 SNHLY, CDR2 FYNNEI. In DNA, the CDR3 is TGTGCCAGCAGGCCCCCCTCGGCAGGGCCTAACTATGGCTACACCTTC. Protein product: CASRPPSAGPNYGYTF.

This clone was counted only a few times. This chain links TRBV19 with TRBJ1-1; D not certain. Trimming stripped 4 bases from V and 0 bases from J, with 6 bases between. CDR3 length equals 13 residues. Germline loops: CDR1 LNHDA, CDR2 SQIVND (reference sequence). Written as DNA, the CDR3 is TGTGCCAGTAGTACCTCTCTGAACACTGAAGCTTTCTTT. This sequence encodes CASSTSLNTEAFF.

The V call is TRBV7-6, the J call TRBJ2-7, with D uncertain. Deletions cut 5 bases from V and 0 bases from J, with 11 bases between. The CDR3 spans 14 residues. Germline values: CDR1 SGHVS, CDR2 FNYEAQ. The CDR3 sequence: CASSPRLFSYEQYF. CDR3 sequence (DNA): TGTGCCAGCAGCCCCCGACTCTTCTCCTACGAGCAGTACTTC.

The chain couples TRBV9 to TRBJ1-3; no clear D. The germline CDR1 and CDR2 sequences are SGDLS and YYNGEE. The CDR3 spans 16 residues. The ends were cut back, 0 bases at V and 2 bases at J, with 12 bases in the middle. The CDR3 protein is CASSVGASSPGNTIYF. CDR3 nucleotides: TGTGCCAGCAGCGTAGGGGCATCCTCACCTGGAAACACCATATATTTT.

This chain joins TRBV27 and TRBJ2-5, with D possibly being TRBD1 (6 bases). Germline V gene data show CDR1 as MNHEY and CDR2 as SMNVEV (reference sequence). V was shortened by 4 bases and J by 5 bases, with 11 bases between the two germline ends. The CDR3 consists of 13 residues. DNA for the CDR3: TGTGCCAGCAGTTCGACAGGATGGGAGACCCAGTACTTC. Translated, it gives CASSSTGWETQYF.

The CDR3 region is CASSLDGIVYGYTF. The CDR3 DNA sequence: TGTGCCAGCAGCTTAGACGGGATTGTGTATGGCTACACCTTC. The chain couples TRBV7-9 to TRBJ1-2; D remains unclear. Germline loops: CDR1 SEHNR, CDR2 FQNEAQ (reference sequence). Trimming cost V 1 base and J 5 bases, with 11 bases left between them. This CDR3 is built from 14 residues.

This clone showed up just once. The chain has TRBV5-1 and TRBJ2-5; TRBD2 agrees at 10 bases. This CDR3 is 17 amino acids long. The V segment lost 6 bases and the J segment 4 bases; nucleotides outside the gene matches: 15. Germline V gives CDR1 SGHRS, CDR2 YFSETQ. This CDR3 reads CASTFSSLAGEVETQYF. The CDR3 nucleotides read TGCGCCAGCACCTTTTCCTCTCTAGCGGGGGAAGTAGAGACCCAGTACTTC.

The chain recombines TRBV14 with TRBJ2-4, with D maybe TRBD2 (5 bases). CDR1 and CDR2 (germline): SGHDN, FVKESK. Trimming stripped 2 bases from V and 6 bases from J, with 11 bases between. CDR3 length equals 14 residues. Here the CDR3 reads CASSQSRVSNIQYF. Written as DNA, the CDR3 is TGTGCCAGCAGCCAATCGAGGGTATCAAACATTCAGTACTTC.

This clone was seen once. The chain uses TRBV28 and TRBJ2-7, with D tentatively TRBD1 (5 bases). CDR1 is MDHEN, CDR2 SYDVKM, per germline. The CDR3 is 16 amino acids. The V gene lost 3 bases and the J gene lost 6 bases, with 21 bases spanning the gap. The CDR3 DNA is TGTGCCAGCAGTTTGCGGCAGGGAAAAGATAAGGGCGAGCAGTACTTC. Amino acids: CASSLRQGKDKGEQYF. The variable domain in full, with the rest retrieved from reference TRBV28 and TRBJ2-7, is DVKVTQSSRYLVKRTGEKVFLECVQDMDHENMFWYRQDPGLGLRLIYFSYDVKMKEKGDIPEGYSVSREKKERFSLILESASTNQTSMYLCASSLRQGKDKGEQYFGPGTRLTVT.

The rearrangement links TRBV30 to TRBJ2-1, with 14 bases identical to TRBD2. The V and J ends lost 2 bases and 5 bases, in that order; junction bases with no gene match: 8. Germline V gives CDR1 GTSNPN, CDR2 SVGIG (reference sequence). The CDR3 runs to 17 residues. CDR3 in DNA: TGTGCCTGGAGTCCCGGGACTAGCGGGGGAGCTGACAATGAGCAGTTCTTC. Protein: CAWSPGTSGGADNEQFF.

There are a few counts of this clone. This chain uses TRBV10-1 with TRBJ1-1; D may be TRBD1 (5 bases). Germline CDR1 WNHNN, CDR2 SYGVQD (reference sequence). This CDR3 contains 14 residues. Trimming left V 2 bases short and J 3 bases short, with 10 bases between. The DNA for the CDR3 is TGCGCCAGCAGTGAGGGCAGGGCCGACACTGAAGCTTTCTTT. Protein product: CASSEGRADTEAFF.

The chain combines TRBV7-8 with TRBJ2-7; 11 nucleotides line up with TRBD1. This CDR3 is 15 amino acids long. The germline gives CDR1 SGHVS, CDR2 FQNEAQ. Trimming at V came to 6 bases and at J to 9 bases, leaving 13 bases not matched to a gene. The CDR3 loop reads CASSSSRTGGAGQYF. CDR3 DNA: TGTGCCAGCAGTTCAAGCCGGACAGGGGGCGCGGGGCAGTACTTC.

The DNA of the CDR3 is TGTGCCAGCAGTCCGGGGACTAGCGGGAACAATGAGCAGTTCTTC. Translated, it gives CASSPGTSGNNEQFF. V usage is TRBV27 and J usage is TRBJ2-1; 13 positions match TRBD2. The CDR3 totals 15 residues. Germline V gene sequence: CDR1 MNHEY, CDR2 SMNVEV (reference sequence). Trimming took 5 bases from V and 5 from J; bases not matched to a gene: 3.

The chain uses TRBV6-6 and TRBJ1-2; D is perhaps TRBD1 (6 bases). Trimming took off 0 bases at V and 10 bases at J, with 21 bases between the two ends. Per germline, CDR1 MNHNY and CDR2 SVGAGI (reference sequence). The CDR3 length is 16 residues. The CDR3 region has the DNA TGTGCCAGCAGTTACTCGGCTACATACCGGGACAACTCCTACACCTTC. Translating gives CASSYSATYRDNSYTF.

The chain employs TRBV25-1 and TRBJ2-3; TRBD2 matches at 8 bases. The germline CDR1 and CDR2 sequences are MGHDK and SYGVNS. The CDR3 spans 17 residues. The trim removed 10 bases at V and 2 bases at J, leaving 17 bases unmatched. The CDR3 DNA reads TGTGCCACCCAAGACCAGGCTAGCGGGTATATCACAGATACGCAGTATTTT. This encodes CATQDQASGYITDTQYF.

The CDR3: CASSSGSDSPLHF. The CDR3 DNA reads as TGTGCCAGCAGTTCAGGATCGGATTCACCCCTCCACTTT. This chain connects TRBV28 to TRBJ1-6, with no clear D. The V gene's germline CDR1 is MDHEN and CDR2 SYDVKM. This CDR3 comprises 13 residues. V was pared by 4 bases and J by 8 bases, with 9 bases between.

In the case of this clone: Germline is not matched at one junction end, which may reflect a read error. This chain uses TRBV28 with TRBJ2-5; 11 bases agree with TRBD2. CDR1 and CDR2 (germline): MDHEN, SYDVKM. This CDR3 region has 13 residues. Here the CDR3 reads CASSVGGLAVCNF. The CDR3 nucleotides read TGTGCCAGCAGCGTAGGGGGACTAGCGGTCTGCAACTTC.

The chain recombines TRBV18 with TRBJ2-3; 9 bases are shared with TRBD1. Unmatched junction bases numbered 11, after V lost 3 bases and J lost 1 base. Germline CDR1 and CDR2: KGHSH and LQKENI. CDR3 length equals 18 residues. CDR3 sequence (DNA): TGTGCCAGCTCACCGGGACAGGGAGCCACCCTGGGCACAGATACGCAGTATTTT. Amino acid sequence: CASSPGQGATLGTDTQYF. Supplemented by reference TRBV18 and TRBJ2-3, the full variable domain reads NAGVMQNPRHLVRRRGQEARLRCSPMKGHSHVYWYRQLPEEGLKFMVYLQKENIIDESGMPKERFSAEFPKEGPSILRIQQVVRGDSAAYFCASSPGQGATLGTDTQYFGPGTRLTVL.

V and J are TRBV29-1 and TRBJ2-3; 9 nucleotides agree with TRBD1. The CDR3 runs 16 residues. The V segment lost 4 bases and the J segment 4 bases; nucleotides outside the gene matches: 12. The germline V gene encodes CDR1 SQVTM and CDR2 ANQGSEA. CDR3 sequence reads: CSVGWTGDSLADTQYF. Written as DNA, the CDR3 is TGCAGCGTTGGGTGGACAGGGGATAGTCTAGCAGATACGCAGTATTTT.

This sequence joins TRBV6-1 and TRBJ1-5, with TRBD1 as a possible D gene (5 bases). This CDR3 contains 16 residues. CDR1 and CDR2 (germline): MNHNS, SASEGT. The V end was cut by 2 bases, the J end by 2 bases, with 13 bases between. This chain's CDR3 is CASSERFQGGNQPQHF. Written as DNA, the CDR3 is TGTGCCAGCAGTGAAAGGTTCCAAGGGGGCAATCAGCCCCAGCATTTT.

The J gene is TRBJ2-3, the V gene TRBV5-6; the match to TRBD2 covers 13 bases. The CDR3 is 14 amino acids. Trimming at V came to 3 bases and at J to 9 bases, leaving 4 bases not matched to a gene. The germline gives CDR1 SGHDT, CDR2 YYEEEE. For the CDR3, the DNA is TGTGCCAGCAGCTCCGGACTAGCGGGAGCCACGCAGTATTTT. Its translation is CASSSGLAGATQYF. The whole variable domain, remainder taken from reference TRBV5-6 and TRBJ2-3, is DAGVTQSPTHLIKTRGQQVTLRCSPKSGHDTVSWYQQALGQGPQFIFQYYEEEERQRGNFPDRFSGHQFPNYSSELNVNALLLGDSALYLCASSSGLAGATQYFGPGTRLTVL.

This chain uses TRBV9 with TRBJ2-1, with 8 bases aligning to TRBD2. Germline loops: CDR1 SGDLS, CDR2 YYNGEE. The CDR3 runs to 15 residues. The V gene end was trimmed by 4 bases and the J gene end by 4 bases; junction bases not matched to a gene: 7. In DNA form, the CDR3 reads TGTGCCAGCAGCTCATTAGCGGGGAAATACAATGAGCAGTTCTTC. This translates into CASSSLAGKYNEQFF. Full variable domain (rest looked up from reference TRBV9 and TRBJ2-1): DSGVTQTPKHLITATGQRVTLRCSPRSGDLSVYWYQQSLDQGLQFLIQYYNGEERAKGNILERFSAQQFPDLHSELNLSSLELGDSALYFCASSSLAGKYNEQFFGPGTRLTVL.